The 23 T cell receptor beta chains in this list originate from one sample, sequenced in a study of control samples from healthy donors and cancer patients (dated by TCRdb to the early 2020s). The receptor library was made with the immunoSEQ multiplex PCR assay. The immuneACCESS repertoire file appears here via TCRdb, limited to in-frame rearrangements. These files lack a portion of the clones; in checked studies, under half of the deficit traces to unresolved V genes, and the cause of the others is not known. Within this sample are about 74,000 clones, with roughly 88% of them counted one time only. 5.7% of the sample belongs to the ten largest clones. The sample taken for sequencing was blood. Receptor source: a woman between 50 and 59 years old in good health.

V is TRBV2 and J is TRBJ2-1, with D maybe TRBD2 (6 bases). From germline, CDR1 is SNHLY and CDR2 FYNNEI. The CDR3 runs to 12 residues. The V end lost 7 bases, the J end lost 7 bases, and 11 bases lay between the germline ends. CDR3 region: CASTPEGNEQFF. In DNA, the CDR3 is TGTGCCAGCACCCCGGAGGGAAATGAGCAGTTCTTC. Full variable domain (outside the CDR3, taken from reference TRBV2 and TRBJ2-1): EPEVTQTPSHQVTQMGQEVILRCVPISNHLYFYWYRQILGQKVEFLVSFYNNEISEKSEIFDDQFSVERPDGSNFTLKIRSTKLEDSAMYFCASTPEGNEQFFGPGTRLTVL.

The chain has TRBV6-6 and TRBJ2-2; no clear D. Germline assignment: CDR1 MNHNY and CDR2 SVGAGI (reference sequence). The CDR3 has 13 residues. V was pared by 2 bases and J by 7 bases, with 8 bases between. The CDR3, as DNA: TGTGCCAGCAGTTACGGGTTTGGCGGGGAGCTGTTTTTT. It codes for CASSYGFGGELFF.

The table lists this clone with a count of one. This sequence joins TRBV15 and TRBJ2-7; the match to TRBD1 covers 11 bases. Germline assignment: CDR1 LNHNV and CDR2 YYDKDF (reference sequence). The length of the CDR3 is 15 residues. The J segment lost 0 bases and the V segment lost 5 bases, leaving 3 bases of the junction unmatched. CDR3 amino acids: CATSSGTGGSYEQYF. The CDR3 coding sequence is TGTGCCACCAGCTCAGGGACAGGGGGCTCCTACGAGCAGTACTTC.

The chain has TRBV30 and TRBJ1-1; D is unresolved. The CDR3 covers 12 residues. The V gene's germline CDR1 is GTSNPN and CDR2 SVGIG (reference sequence). The V end lost 5 bases, the J end lost 0 bases, and 7 bases lay between the germline ends. The CDR3 loop reads CAWDQMNTEAFF. The CDR3 DNA reads TGTGCCTGGGACCAAATGAACACTGAAGCTTTCTTT.

CDR3 sequence (DNA): TGTGCCAGCTCACCCTCTGGGGCCAACGTCCTGACTTTC. Translated: CASSPSGANVLTF. V is TRBV18 and J is TRBJ2-6, with D unclear. The germline V gene has CDR1 KGHSH and CDR2 LQKENI. This CDR3 comprises 13 residues. Trimming left V 3 bases short and J 0 bases short, with 0 bases between.

This chain links TRBV9 with TRBJ1-1; D perhaps matches TRBD1 (5 bases). Germline CDR1 and CDR2: SGDLS and YYNGEE. This CDR3 is built from 14 residues. V was cut by 3 bases and J by 8 bases, with 17 bases left in between. The DNA of the CDR3 is TGTGCCAGCAGCGAGGTATTGGGGGTGGGCGAAGCTTTCTTT. As protein: CASSEVLGVGEAFF.

This rearrangement joins TRBV2 to TRBJ1-1; maybe TRBD1 (5 bases). This CDR3 spans 11 amino acids. Germline V gene data show CDR1 as SNHLY and CDR2 as FYNNEI. V was clipped by 8 bases and J by 7 bases, with 11 bases between them. In DNA, the CDR3 is TGTGCCAGCGAGGGGATGGTTGAAGCTTTCTTT. Its protein product is CASEGMVEAFF. Based on the CDR3 plus reference TRBV2 and TRBJ1-1, the full variable domain is EPEVTQTPSHQVTQMGQEVILRCVPISNHLYFYWYRQILGQKVEFLVSFYNNEISEKSEIFDDQFSVERPDGSNFTLKIRSTKLEDSAMYFCASEGMVEAFFGQGTRLTVV.

The chain carries TRBV4-2 and TRBJ2-2; D is possibly TRBD1 or TRBD2 (6 bases each). V shed 4 bases and J shed 7 bases, with 16 bases lying between them. CDR3 length: 15 residues. Germline V gene sequence: CDR1 LGHNA, CDR2 YNFKEQ. The CDR3 sequence is CASSPKEGVGGELFF. CDR3 DNA sequence: TGTGCCAGCAGCCCCAAGGAGGGGGTGGGCGGGGAGCTGTTTTTT.

The V gene is TRBV9, the J gene TRBJ2-3; 12 bases line up with TRBD2. Germline V CDR1 and CDR2: SGDLS, YYNGEE. Unmatched junction bases numbered 4, after V lost 1 base and J lost 4 bases. The CDR3 spans 16 residues. The CDR3: CASSVLLAGGADTQYF. As DNA, the CDR3 is TGTGCCAGCAGCGTACTTCTAGCGGGGGGGGCAGATACGCAGTATTTT.

This sequence joins TRBV30 and TRBJ2-4, with D possibly called TRBD1 or TRBD2 (7 bases each). Germline V gene sequence: CDR1 GTSNPN, CDR2 SVGIG (reference sequence). The CDR3 length is 12 residues. V was shortened by 8 bases and J by 7 bases, with 15 bases between the two germline ends. CDR3 sequence: CASSQGGNIQYF. DNA for the CDR3: TGTGCCAGTTCCCAGGGGGGGAACATTCAGTACTTC. The full variable domain, in which reference TRBV30 and TRBJ2-4 provide the parts outside the CDR3, is SQTIHQWPATLVQPVGSPLSLECTVEGTSNPNLYWYRQAAGRGLQLLFYSVGIGQISSEVPQNLSASRPQDRQFILSSKKLLLSDSGFYLCASSQGGNIQYFGAGTRLSVL.

The chain recombines TRBV4-1 with TRBJ1-1, with D tentatively TRBD1 (6 bases). CDR3 size: 12 residues. V was pared by 6 bases and J by 8 bases, with 13 bases between. Per the germline V gene, CDR1 is MGHRA and CDR2 is YSYEKL. CDR3 loop: CASSGAGTEAFF. The CDR3 DNA reads as TGCGCCAGCAGTGGCGCCGGGACAGAAGCTTTCTTT.

V and J are TRBV5-1 and TRBJ1-3; no reliable D call. The V end lost 5 bases, the J end lost 0 bases, and 12 bases lay between the germline ends. Germline V gives CDR1 SGHRS, CDR2 YFSETQ. This CDR3 contains 15 residues. The CDR3 region has the DNA TGCGCCAGCAGTACATCCGCCAGCTCTGGAAACACCATATATTTT. Its protein is CASSTSASSGNTIYF.

The V gene is TRBV27, the J gene TRBJ2-2; D may be TRBD1 or TRBD2 (6 bases each). V was trimmed by 6 bases and J by 4 bases, leaving 12 bases between them. CDR3 size: 14 residues. CDR1 is MNHEY and CDR2 is SMNVEV in the germline V gene (reference sequence). As DNA, the CDR3 is TGTGCCAGCAGAAGGGGGGCGCTCACCGGGGAGCTGTTTTTT. This sequence encodes CASRRGALTGELFF.

This clone has only one observation. The rearrangement joins TRBV6-5 to TRBJ1-1, with TRBD1 identical over 9 bases. V trimming: 6 bases; J trimming: 11 bases; junction bases outside the gene matches: 13. Germline V gene data show CDR1 as MNHEY and CDR2 as SVGAGI. The CDR3 is 14 residues long. CDR3 residues: CASRDSDRGMKAFF. For the CDR3, the DNA is TGTGCCAGCAGAGATTCGGACAGGGGAATGAAGGCTTTCTTT.

V usage is TRBV15 and J usage is TRBJ2-3; the match to TRBD1 covers 7 bases. The length of the CDR3 is 16 residues. Trimming cost V 1 base and J 3 bases; bases outside gene matches: 7. The germline V gene has CDR1 LNHNV and CDR2 YYDKDF (reference sequence). The CDR3 spells CATSRVPRGLTDTQYF. Written as DNA, the CDR3 is TGTGCCACCAGCAGAGTTCCAAGGGGGCTGACAGATACGCAGTATTTT.

The V and J genes are TRBV5-1 and TRBJ2-7, with 9 bases that match TRBD1. CDR3 length: 13 amino acids. Germline CDR1 SGHRS, CDR2 YFSETQ. After removal of 2 bases from V and 5 bases from J, the junction contained 2 bases not matched to a gene. CDR3 bases: TGCGCCAGCAGCTTAACAGGGGGCAACGAGCAGTACTTC. This translates into CASSLTGGNEQYF.

This chain links TRBV7-2 with TRBJ2-1; D perhaps matches TRBD1 (5 bases). Germline CDR1 reads SGHTA; CDR2 reads FQGNSA. Trimming shortened V by 5 bases and J by 12 bases, and 20 bases separated the two germline ends. There are 14 residues in the CDR3. The CDR3 region has the DNA TGTGCCAGCAGCCCTACTACGGACAACGGAAGGCAGTTCTTC. Amino acid sequence: CASSPTTDNGRQFF.

This rearrangement joins TRBV29-1 to TRBJ1-2, with unresolved D. CDR3 length equals 14 residues. Trimming removed 3 bases at V and 8 bases at J, with 19 bases between. Germline CDR1 and CDR2: SQVTM and ANQGSEA. DNA of the CDR3: TGCAGCGTTGACGATGTTACAGAAACCCAAGGCTACACCTTC. Protein: CSVDDVTETQGYTF.

This rearrangement joins TRBV2 to TRBJ1-5; D gene uncertain. The germline V gene encodes CDR1 SNHLY and CDR2 FYNNEI. CDR3 length equals 12 residues. V was pared by 1 base and J by 9 bases, with 7 bases between. CDR3: CASSEEGRPQHF. The CDR3 coding sequence is TGTGCCAGCAGTGAAGAAGGGCGGCCCCAGCATTTT. The full variable domain, with the rest looked up from reference TRBV2 and TRBJ1-5, is EPEVTQTPSHQVTQMGQEVILRCVPISNHLYFYWYRQILGQKVEFLVSFYNNEISEKSEIFDDQFSVERPDGSNFTLKIRSTKLEDSAMYFCASSEEGRPQHFGDGTRLSIL.

The V and J genes are TRBV15 and TRBJ1-5; no definite D call. Trimming pared 0 bases from V and 1 base from J, leaving 7 bases between. The CDR3 runs to 15 residues. Per germline, CDR1 LNHNV and CDR2 YYDKDF (reference sequence). In nucleotides, the CDR3 is TGTGCCACCAGCAGAGATTTGAGCAGCAATCAGCCCCAGCATTTT. It translates to CATSRDLSSNQPQHF.

This rearrangement joins TRBV10-3 to TRBJ1-2, with D maybe TRBD1 (5 bases). The CDR3 extends over 12 amino acids. The V end was cut by 4 bases, the J end by 6 bases, with 9 bases between. Germline V lookup: CDR1 ENHRY, CDR2 SYGVKD. DNA for the CDR3: TGTGCCATCAGTGCGACAGAACATGGCTACACCTTC. Protein product: CAISATEHGYTF.

The chain uses TRBV10-3 and TRBJ1-2; D not resolved. Trimming removed 7 bases from V and 3 bases from J, with 9 bases in between. CDR3 length: 12 residues. CDR1 and CDR2 from the germline V gene are ENHRY and SYGVKD. CDR3 sequence (DNA): TGTGCCATCACCCCAGGAGACTATGGCTACACCTTC. This encodes CAITPGDYGYTF.

The V and J genes are TRBV6-6 and TRBJ1-5; D is possibly TRBD1 (5 bases). V lost 7 bases to trimming and J lost 6 bases, with 16 bases between them. The CDR3 covers 14 residues. Germline V lookup: CDR1 MNHNY, CDR2 SVGAGI (reference sequence). The CDR3 sequence is CASNQGVRGQPQHF. Written as DNA, the CDR3 is TGTGCCAGCAACCAGGGTGTTCGTGGTCAGCCCCAGCATTTT.